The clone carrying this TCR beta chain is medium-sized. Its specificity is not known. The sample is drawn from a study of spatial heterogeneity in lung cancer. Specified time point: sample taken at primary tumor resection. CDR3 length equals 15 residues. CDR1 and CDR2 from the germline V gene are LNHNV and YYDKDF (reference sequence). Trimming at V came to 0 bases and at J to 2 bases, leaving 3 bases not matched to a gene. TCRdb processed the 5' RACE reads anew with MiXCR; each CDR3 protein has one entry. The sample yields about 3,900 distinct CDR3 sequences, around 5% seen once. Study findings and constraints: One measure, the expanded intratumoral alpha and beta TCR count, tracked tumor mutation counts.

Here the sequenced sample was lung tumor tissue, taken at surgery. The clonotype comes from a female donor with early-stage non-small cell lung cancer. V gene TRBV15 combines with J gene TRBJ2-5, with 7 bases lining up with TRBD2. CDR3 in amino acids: CATSREMGLQETQYF. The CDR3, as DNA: TGTGCCACCAGCAGAGAAATGGGACTACAAGAGACCCAGTACTTC.